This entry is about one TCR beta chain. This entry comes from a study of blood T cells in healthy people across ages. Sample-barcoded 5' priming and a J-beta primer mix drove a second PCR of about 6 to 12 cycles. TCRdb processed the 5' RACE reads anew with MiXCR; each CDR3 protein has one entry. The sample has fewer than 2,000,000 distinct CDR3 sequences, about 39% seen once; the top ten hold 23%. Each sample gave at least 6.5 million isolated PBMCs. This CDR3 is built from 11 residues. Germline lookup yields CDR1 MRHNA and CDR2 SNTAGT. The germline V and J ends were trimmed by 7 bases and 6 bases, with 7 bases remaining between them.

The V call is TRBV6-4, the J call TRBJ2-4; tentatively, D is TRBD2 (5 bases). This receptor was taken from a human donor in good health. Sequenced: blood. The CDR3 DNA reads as TGTGCCAGCAAGGACTTAAACATTCAGTACTTC. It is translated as CASKDLNIQYF.